Shown below are 19 T cell receptor beta chains from a single sample sequenced in a study of cytomegalovirus exposure and HLA in healthy donors. It was with 60 Vbeta and 13 Jbeta primers that the PCR ran. Some clones are missing from TCRdb's copy, which holds only in-frame ones; the method was immunoSEQ multiplex PCR. The sample has approximately 110,000 clones; about 70% are singletons. The source material was PBMCs. These receptors all come from a man in his fifties in good health and CMV-seropositive.

The rearrangement links TRBV19 to TRBJ2-7; 9 bases line up with TRBD1. The germline V gene encodes CDR1 LNHDA and CDR2 SQIVND (reference sequence). This CDR3 has 15 amino acids. Losses at the gene ends were 5 bases for V and 3 bases for J; bases not matched to a gene: 8. CDR3 nucleotides: TGTGCCAGTAGTCCAACAGGGGGCACCCTCTACGAGCAGTACTTC. Its protein product is CASSPTGGTLYEQYF.

This chain's CDR3 is CASSNPRDRGVYGYTF. The CDR3 coding sequence is TGTGCCAGTAGTAACCCCCGGGACAGGGGTGTCTATGGCTACACCTTC. The chain employs TRBV19 and TRBJ1-2; 10 nucleotides align to TRBD1. The CDR3 is 16 residues long. V shed 4 bases, J shed 4 bases, and the junction held 9 bases outside the gene matches. Germline CDR1 and CDR2: LNHDA and SQIVND (reference sequence).

This sequence joins TRBV2 and TRBJ1-3; TRBD1 might be the D (5 bases). The V end was cut by 6 bases, the J end by 8 bases, with 23 bases between. CDR3 size: 16 residues. Germline CDR1 and CDR2: SNHLY and FYNNEI. Here the CDR3 DNA reads TGTGCCAGCAGCAGCATAGGACATTTGGGGGAGGACACCATATATTTT. This sequence encodes CASSSIGHLGEDTIYF.

The rearrangement links TRBV19 to TRBJ2-6; 7 bases are shared with TRBD2. CDR3 length: 16 amino acids. With 11 bases clipped from V and 1 base from J, the junction kept 11 bases outside the gene matches. Germline V gene sequence: CDR1 LNHDA, CDR2 SQIVND (reference sequence). CDR3 in DNA: TGTGCCGGCGATGGATCGGGGGGATCTGGGGCCAACGTCCTGACTTTC. Its translation is CAGDGSGGSGANVLTF.

In this sample, this clone turned up once. V gene TRBV5-1 combines with J gene TRBJ1-3, with 9 bases fitting TRBD1. CDR3 length: 16 amino acids. Germline CDR1 reads SGHRS; CDR2 reads YFSETQ. Losses at the gene ends were 4 bases for V and 0 bases for J; bases not matched to a gene: 5. The DNA of the CDR3 is TGCGCCAGCAGCCTCGGGACAGGGAGCTCTGGAAACACCATATATTTT. It is translated as CASSLGTGSSGNTIYF.

The chain is built from TRBV5-1 and TRBJ1-1, with 7 nucleotides matching TRBD1. The CDR3 runs to 16 residues. Germline assignment: CDR1 SGHRS and CDR2 YFSETQ. With V trimmed by 1 base and J by 1 base, 7 bases remained unmatched. This CDR3 reads CASSLQARGSNTEAFF. The CDR3 DNA reads as TGCGCCAGCAGCTTGCAGGCCAGGGGGTCGAACACTGAAGCTTTCTTT.

This clone showed up just once. The V call is TRBV2, the J call TRBJ1-2; possibly TRBD1 for D (6 bases). There are 13 residues in the CDR3. V dropped 5 bases and J dropped 8 bases, with 15 bases sitting between them. Germline values: CDR1 SNHLY, CDR2 FYNNEI. CDR3 coding DNA: TGTGCCAGCAGTTTTTTTCCAGGGGAAGGCTACACCTTC. This gives the protein CASSFFPGEGYTF.

The CDR3 here is CASSQEAGRETQYF. The CDR3 nucleotides are TGTGCCAGCAGCCAAGAGGCAGGGAGGGAGACCCAGTACTTC. This chain links TRBV4-2 with TRBJ2-5; D might be TRBD2 (6 bases). The CDR3 has 14 residues. Trimming left V 0 bases short and J 5 bases short, with 10 bases between. Germline V gene lookup returns CDR1 LGHNA and CDR2 YNFKEQ.

This clone was found once. CDR3 in amino acids: CASSFLTGDSGESEQFF. In DNA form, the CDR3 reads TGTGCCAGCAGCTTCCTCACAGGGGATAGTGGAGAAAGTGAGCAGTTCTTC. The V call is TRBV7-9, the J call TRBJ2-1; the match to TRBD1 covers 7 bases. Germline loops: CDR1 SEHNR, CDR2 FQNEAQ (reference sequence). J lost 9 bases, V lost 3 bases, and 17 bases had no gene match. The CDR3 is 17 amino acids.

This chain connects TRBV5-1 to TRBJ2-1; 14 nucleotides agree with TRBD2. Germline V gene lookup returns CDR1 SGHRS and CDR2 YFSETQ. J was trimmed by 0 bases and V by 0 bases; bases with no gene match: 2. The CDR3 is made up of 18 amino acids. The CDR3 DNA follows: TGCGCCAGCAGCTTGGGGACTAGCGGGGGGAGCTCCTACAATGAGCAGTTCTTC. Amino acids: CASSLGTSGGSSYNEQFF.

The chain couples TRBV11-2 to TRBJ1-1; D is uncertain. CDR3 size: 13 residues. Trimming left V 4 bases short and J 1 base short, with 7 bases between. CDR1 is SGHAT, CDR2 FQNNGV, per germline. This CDR3 is CASSSTRNTEAFF. The DNA of the CDR3 is TGTGCCAGCAGCTCGACACGGAACACTGAAGCTTTCTTT.

The rearrangement joins TRBV2 to TRBJ1-5, with D maybe TRBD1 (5 bases). V lost 8 bases to trimming and J lost 2 bases, with 13 bases between them. Germline V gene data show CDR1 as SNHLY and CDR2 as FYNNEI. CDR3 length: 14 residues. The CDR3 spells CASGGFGGNQPQHF. The CDR3, as DNA: TGTGCCAGCGGGGGGTTTGGAGGCAATCAGCCCCAGCATTTT.

The genes are TRBV29-1 and TRBJ1-1; D is unclear. CDR3 length equals 13 residues. V was cut by 6 bases and J by 0 bases, with 11 bases left in between. Germline CDR1 and CDR2: SQVTM and ANQGSEA. The CDR3 loop is CSVYRGLNTEAFF. Written as DNA, the CDR3 is TGCAGCGTCTACAGAGGGTTGAACACTGAAGCTTTCTTT.

The chain is built from TRBV6-1 and TRBJ1-4, with 11 bases lining up with TRBD1. Germline V gene data show CDR1 as MNHNS and CDR2 as SASEGT. J was trimmed by 7 bases and V by 7 bases; bases with no gene match: 5. CDR3 length equals 14 residues. The CDR3 DNA sequence: TGTGCCAGCAACCCCGGGACAGGGGGTGAAAAACTGTTTTTT. Encoded protein: CASNPGTGGEKLFF.

The chain is built from TRBV5-1 and TRBJ2-5; tentatively, D is TRBD2 (6 bases). Germline values: CDR1 SGHRS, CDR2 YFSETQ. Trimming removed 4 bases from V and 5 bases from J, with 15 bases in between. The CDR3 covers 14 residues. For the CDR3, the DNA is TGCGCCAGCAGCGTCGAAGCGAGCGGGGAGACCCAGTACTTC. It yields the protein CASSVEASGETQYF.

This clone has a handful of counts. V usage is TRBV14 and J usage is TRBJ1-2; the D gene is possibly TRBD1 (5 bases). This CDR3 region has 12 residues. V was clipped by 4 bases and J by 7 bases, with 10 bases between them. Germline V lookup: CDR1 SGHDN, CDR2 FVKESK. This chain's CDR3 is CASSPTARGYTF. CDR3 coding DNA: TGTGCCAGCAGCCCGACAGCGCGTGGCTACACCTTC.

DNA for the CDR3: TGTGCCAGCAGCCTAAACAGGGGAGGAAGCCACGAGCAGTACTTC. Translation: CASSLNRGGSHEQYF. The rearrangement links TRBV2 to TRBJ2-7, with D possibly matching TRBD1 (7 bases). This CDR3 has 15 residues. Germline V lookup: CDR1 SNHLY, CDR2 FYNNEI. V gave up 6 bases and J gave up 5 bases, with 20 bases separating them. The full variable domain, rest sourced from reference TRBV2 and TRBJ2-7, is EPEVTQTPSHQVTQMGQEVILRCVPISNHLYFYWYRQILGQKVEFLVSFYNNEISEKSEIFDDQFSVERPDGSNFTLKIRSTKLEDSAMYFCASSLNRGGSHEQYFGPGTRLTVT.

This sequence joins TRBV28 and TRBJ1-3; D may be TRBD1 (5 bases). CDR3 size: 18 residues. Germline CDR1 is MDHEN and CDR2 is SYDVKM. Trimming stripped 3 bases from V and 2 bases from J, with 20 bases between. The CDR3 protein is CASSLPGGGALAGNTIYF. In DNA form, the CDR3 reads TGTGCCAGCAGTTTGCCTGGGGGGGGTGCTTTAGCTGGAAACACCATATATTTT.

The chain couples TRBV10-3 to TRBJ2-5, with TRBD2 matching over 9 bases. V lost 8 bases to trimming and J lost 2 bases; unmatched junction nucleotides: 3. CDR3 length: 13 amino acids. From germline, CDR1 is ENHRY and CDR2 SYGVKD. In nucleotides, the CDR3 is TGTGCCATCTCTAGCGGGGCTCAAGAGACCCAGTACTTC. It encodes CAISSGAQETQYF.